This TCR beta chain was recorded in a study of T cells in Graves' hyperthyroidism and ophthalmopathy. Amplification yielded TCR beta CDR3 regions, with RNA transcripts as the source. The HTBI primer set served for first-round RT-PCR of the TCR CDR3. TCRdb fed the multiplex PCR reads into MiXCR, producing one record per CDR3 protein. Of 800,000 or so distinct CDR3 sequences in the sample, 38% were seen once. This clonotype appeared a few times. The CDR3 is 15 residues long. V was shortened by 4 bases and J by 5 bases, with 18 bases between the two germline ends. Germline CDR1 is WSHSY and CDR2 is SAAADI. Stable Graves' hyperthyroidism denoted no ophthalmopathy progression over 18 months.

The gene calls are TRBV10-2 and TRBJ2-7, with D perhaps matching TRBD1 or TRBD2 (6 bases each). The sequenced material came from blood. This clonotype was obtained from a young man with Graves' hyperthyroidism. The chain's CDR3 is CASSATGAPPHEQYF. The CDR3 region has the DNA TGCGCCAGCAGTGCTACGGGGGCCCCCCCCCACGAGCAGTACTTC.